This T cell receptor beta chain was identified in a study of blood T cells in healthy people across ages. Germline V gene sequence: CDR1 DFQATT, CDR2 SNEGSKA (reference sequence). Between the trimmed V and J ends, which lost 0 bases and 5 bases, there was a span of 10 bases. This CDR3 has 13 amino acids. A second 7 to 11 cycle PCR used barcoded and J-beta primers. MiXCR was run by TCRdb on the 5' RACE reads, yielding one entry per CDR3 protein. The table has over 1,500,000 distinct CDR3 sequences, less than 50% seen once. The sequenced material came from blood. The origin of this receptor is a woman between 35 and 50 years old in good health. The chain couples TRBV20-1 to TRBJ2-5; no clear D. Here the CDR3 reads CSARDADFETQYF. The CDR3 DNA follows: TGCAGTGCTAGAGATGCCGATTTTGAGACCCAGTACTTC.